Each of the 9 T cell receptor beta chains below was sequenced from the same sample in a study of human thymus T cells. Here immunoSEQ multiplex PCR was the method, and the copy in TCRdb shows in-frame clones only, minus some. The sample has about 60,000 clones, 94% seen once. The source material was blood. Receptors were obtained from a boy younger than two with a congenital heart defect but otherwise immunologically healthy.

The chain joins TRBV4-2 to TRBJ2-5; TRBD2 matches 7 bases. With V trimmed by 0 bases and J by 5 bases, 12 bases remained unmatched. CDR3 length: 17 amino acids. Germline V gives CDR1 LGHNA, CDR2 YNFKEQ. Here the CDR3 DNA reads TGTGCCAGCAGCCAAGAAGAGTGGGGGGGTGACGTGGAGACCCAGTACTTC. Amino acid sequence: CASSQEEWGGDVETQYF.

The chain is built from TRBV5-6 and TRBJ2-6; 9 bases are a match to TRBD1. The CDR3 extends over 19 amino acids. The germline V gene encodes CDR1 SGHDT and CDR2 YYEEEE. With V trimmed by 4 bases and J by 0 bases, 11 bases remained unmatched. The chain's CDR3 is CASSPSYRGPDSGANVLTF. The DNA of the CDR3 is TGTGCCAGCAGCCCCTCTTACAGGGGGCCGGACTCTGGGGCCAACGTCCTGACTTTC.

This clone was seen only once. This chain's CDR3 is CASSFEGNNSPLHF. CDR3 sequence (DNA): TGCGCCAGCAGCTTCGAGGGGAATAATTCACCCCTCCACTTT. V and J are TRBV5-1 and TRBJ1-6, with D possibly TRBD1 on 5 matching bases. The germline V gene encodes CDR1 SGHRS and CDR2 YFSETQ. Trimming removed 2 bases at V and 5 bases at J, with 8 bases between. The CDR3 extends over 14 amino acids.

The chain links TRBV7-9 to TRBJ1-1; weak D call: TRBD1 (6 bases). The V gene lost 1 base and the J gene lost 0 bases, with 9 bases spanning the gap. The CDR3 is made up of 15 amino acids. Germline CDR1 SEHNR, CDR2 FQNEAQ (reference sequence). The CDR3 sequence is CASSLEGGMNTEAFF. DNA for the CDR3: TGTGCCAGCAGCTTAGAAGGGGGGATGAACACTGAAGCTTTCTTT. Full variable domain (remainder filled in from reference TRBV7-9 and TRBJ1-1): DTGVSQNPRHKITKRGQNVTFRCDPISEHNRLYWYRQTLGQGPEFLTYFQNEAQLEKSRLLSDRFSAERPKGSFSTLEIQRTEQGDSAMYLCASSLEGGMNTEAFFGQGTRLTVV.

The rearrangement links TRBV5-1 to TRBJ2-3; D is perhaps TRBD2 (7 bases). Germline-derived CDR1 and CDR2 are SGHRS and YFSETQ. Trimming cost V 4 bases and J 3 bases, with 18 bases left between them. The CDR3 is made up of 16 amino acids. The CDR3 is CASSPTSRGATDTQYF. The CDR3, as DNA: TGCGCCAGCAGCCCGACCTCCCGGGGGGCAACAGATACGCAGTATTTT.

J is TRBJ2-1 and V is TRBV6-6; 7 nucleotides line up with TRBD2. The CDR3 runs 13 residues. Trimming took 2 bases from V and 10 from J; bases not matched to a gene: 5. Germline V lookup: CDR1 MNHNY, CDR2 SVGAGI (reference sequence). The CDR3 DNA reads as TGTGCCAGCAGTTACCCGGGGAGGGAGGAGCAGTTCTTC. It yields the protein CASSYPGREEQFF.

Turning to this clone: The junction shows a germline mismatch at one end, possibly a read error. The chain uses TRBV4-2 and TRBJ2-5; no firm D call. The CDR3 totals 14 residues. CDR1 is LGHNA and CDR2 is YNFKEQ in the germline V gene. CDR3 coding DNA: TGTGCCAGCAGCCAACCGCAGCCCCAAGGGACCCAGTACTTC. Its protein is CASSQPQPQGTQYF.

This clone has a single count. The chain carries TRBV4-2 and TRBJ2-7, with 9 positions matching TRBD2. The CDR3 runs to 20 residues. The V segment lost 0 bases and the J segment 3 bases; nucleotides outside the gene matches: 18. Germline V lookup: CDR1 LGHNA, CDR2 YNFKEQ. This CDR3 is CASSQDGSSGIRRNLYEQYF. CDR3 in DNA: TGTGCCAGCAGCCAAGACGGGTCTAGCGGGATTCGGCGCAACCTCTACGAGCAGTACTTC.

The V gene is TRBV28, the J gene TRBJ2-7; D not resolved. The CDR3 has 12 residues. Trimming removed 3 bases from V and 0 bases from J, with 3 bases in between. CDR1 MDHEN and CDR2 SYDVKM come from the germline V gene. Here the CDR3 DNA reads TGTGCCAGCAGTTTCACCTCCTACGAGCAGTACTTC. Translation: CASSFTSYEQYF.